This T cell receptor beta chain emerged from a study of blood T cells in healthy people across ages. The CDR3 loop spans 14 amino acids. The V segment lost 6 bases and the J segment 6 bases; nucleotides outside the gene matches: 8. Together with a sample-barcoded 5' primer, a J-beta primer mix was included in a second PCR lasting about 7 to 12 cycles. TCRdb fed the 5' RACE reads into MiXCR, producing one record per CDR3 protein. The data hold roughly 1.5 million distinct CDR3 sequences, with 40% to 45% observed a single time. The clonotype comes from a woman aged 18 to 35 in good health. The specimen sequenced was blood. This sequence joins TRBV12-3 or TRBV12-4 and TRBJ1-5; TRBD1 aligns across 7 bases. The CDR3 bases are TGTGCCAGCAGCCCGACAGGGTCAATTCAGCCCCAGCATTTT. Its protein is CASSPTGSIQPQHF.